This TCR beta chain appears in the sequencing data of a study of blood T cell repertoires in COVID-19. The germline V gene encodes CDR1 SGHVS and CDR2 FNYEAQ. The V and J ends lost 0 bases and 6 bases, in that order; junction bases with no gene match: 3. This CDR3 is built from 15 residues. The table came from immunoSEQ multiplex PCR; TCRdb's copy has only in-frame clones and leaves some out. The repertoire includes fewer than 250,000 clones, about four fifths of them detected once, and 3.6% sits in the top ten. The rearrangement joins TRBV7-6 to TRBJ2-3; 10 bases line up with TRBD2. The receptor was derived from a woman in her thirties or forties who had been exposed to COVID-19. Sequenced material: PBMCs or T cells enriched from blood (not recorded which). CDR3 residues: CASSLAGTSADTQYF. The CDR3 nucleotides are TGTGCCAGCAGCTTAGCAGGGACTAGCGCGGATACGCAGTATTTT.